The 23 T cell receptor beta chains below were found in one sample sequenced in a study of CD8 T cells in ankylosing spondylitis. Using its own MiXCR run on the 5' RACE reads, TCRdb lists one record per CDR3 protein. This table has under 150,000 distinct CDR3 sequences, approximately 9.7% appearing once. The sequenced sample was blood, either unsorted or a sorted T cell fraction (not recorded which). The receptors were sampled from a male donor with ankylosing spondylitis or in good health (not recorded which).

The chain recombines TRBV20-1 with TRBJ2-4; D call uncertain. Per germline, CDR1 DFQATT and CDR2 SNEGSKA (reference sequence). V was shortened by 1 base and J by 8 bases, with 21 bases between the two germline ends. The CDR3 has 16 amino acids. The CDR3 bases are TGCAGTGCTAGAGCTGTGGAAGGAATTATTGGGGACATTCAGTACTTC. It encodes CSARAVEGIIGDIQYF.

As to this clonotype: A much larger clone differs by one base, so this may be a read error. The chain couples TRBV9 to TRBJ2-1, with D possibly matching TRBD1 (6 bases). The CDR3 spans 14 residues. Trimming left V 2 bases short and J 12 bases short, with 18 bases between. From germline, CDR1 is SGDLS and CDR2 YYNGEE. This CDR3 reads CASSVRGEGFGQFF. For the CDR3, the DNA is TGTGCCAGCAGCGTCAGGGGAGAGGGGTTTGGGCAGTTCTTC. Full variable domain (missing parts from reference TRBV9 and TRBJ2-1): DSGVTQTPKHLITATGQRVTLRCSPRSGDLSVYWYQQSLDQGLQFLIQYYNGEERAKGNILERFSAQQFPDLHSELNLSSLELGDSALYFCASSVRGEGFGQFFGPGTRLTVL.

This clonotype was counted many times. This chain links TRBV28 with TRBJ2-6; unclear D gene. Deletions cut 5 bases from V and 0 bases from J, with 17 bases between. Germline-derived CDR1 and CDR2 are MDHEN and SYDVKM. The CDR3 length is 18 residues. The CDR3 nucleotides read TGTGCCAGCAGTACCCTTCATTTGGTGAGCTCTGGGGCCAACGTCCTGACTTTC. Its protein product is CASSTLHLVSSGANVLTF.

V usage is TRBV20-1 and J usage is TRBJ2-7; 10 positions match TRBD2. The CDR3 spans 12 residues. Germline CDR1 is DFQATT and CDR2 is SNEGSKA (reference sequence). Trimming removed 3 bases from V and 9 bases from J; junction bases left unmatched: 5. The CDR3 region has the DNA TGCAGTGCTAGCTCTAGCGGGAGTCTGCAGTACTTC. Its translation: CSASSSGSLQYF.

The sample holds a few counts of this clonotype. The V call is TRBV5-1, the J call TRBJ2-5; 7 bases map to TRBD2. CDR1 and CDR2 from the germline V gene are SGHRS and YFSETQ. J gave up 0 bases and V 4 bases, and 3 bases lay outside the gene matches. The CDR3 spans 14 residues. This CDR3 reads CASSPSGDQETQYF. CDR3 coding DNA: TGCGCCAGCAGCCCCAGCGGGGACCAAGAGACCCAGTACTTC.

This clonotype was counted between two and nine times. The V and J genes are TRBV10-2 and TRBJ2-1; TRBD2 aligns across 13 bases. Germline-derived CDR1 and CDR2 are WSHSY and SAAADI. J was trimmed by 7 bases and V by 4 bases; bases with no gene match: 7. CDR3 size: 16 residues. The CDR3 bases are TGCGCCAGCAGTGGTTTGACTAGCGGGAGGCGGAATGAGCAGTTCTTC. Residues: CASSGLTSGRRNEQFF.

The chain combines TRBV11-2 with TRBJ2-2, with 16 bases fitting TRBD2. V shed 5 bases and J 3 bases; nucleotides not matched to a gene: 9. The CDR3 consists of 19 residues. CDR1 and CDR2 (germline): SGHAT, FQNNGV. The CDR3 is CASSLKGLAGGGYTGELFF. CDR3 sequence (DNA): TGTGCCAGCAGCCTAAAGGGACTAGCGGGAGGGGGGTACACCGGGGAGCTGTTTTTT.

This clonotype was seen only a few times. J is TRBJ2-7 and V is TRBV20-1, with D perhaps matching TRBD2 (6 bases). Germline V gene lookup returns CDR1 DFQATT and CDR2 SNEGSKA (reference sequence). The CDR3 loop spans 11 amino acids. V was cut by 4 bases and J by 7 bases, with 11 bases left in between. CDR3 region: CSATPGREQYF. Here the CDR3 DNA reads TGCAGTGCTACCCCAGGGAGGGAGCAGTACTTC.

The V gene is TRBV7-6, the J gene TRBJ2-7, with 7 positions matching TRBD1. Unmatched junction bases numbered 10, after V lost 5 bases and J lost 0 bases. Germline CDR1 and CDR2: SGHVS and FNYEAQ. The CDR3 runs 16 residues. The CDR3 DNA sequence: TGTGCCAGCAGCAAACCAGGTGACAGGGTCTCCTACGAGCAGTACTTC. The encoded protein is CASSKPGDRVSYEQYF.

This clonotype was recorded at least ten times. V gene TRBV20-1 combines with J gene TRBJ2-2; weak D call: TRBD2 (5 bases). CDR1 and CDR2 (germline): DFQATT, SNEGSKA (reference sequence). Trimming shortened V by 4 bases and J by 4 bases, and 10 bases separated the two germline ends. The length of the CDR3 is 13 residues. CDR3 in amino acids: CSAMERVTGELFF. CDR3 in DNA: TGCAGTGCTATGGAGAGGGTCACCGGGGAGCTGTTTTTT.

This clonotype was detected ten times or more. This chain joins TRBV20-1 and TRBJ2-5; D remains unclear. The V gene's germline CDR1 is DFQATT and CDR2 SNEGSKA (reference sequence). The CDR3 sequence is 13 residues long. Trimming took off 2 bases at V and 3 bases at J, with 10 bases between the two ends. CDR3 bases: TGCAGTGCTAGATTTAGGGATAAAGAGACCCAGTACTTC. It encodes CSARFRDKETQYF.

Only a few counts were recorded for this clonotype. This rearrangement joins TRBV4-2 to TRBJ2-5; unclear D gene. This CDR3 region has 13 residues. Germline V gene lookup returns CDR1 LGHNA and CDR2 YNFKEQ. V lost 3 bases, J lost 1 base, and 6 bases lay in between. In nucleotides, the CDR3 is TGTGCCAGCAGCCAGAAGAGCCAAGAGACCCAGTACTTC. Protein: CASSQKSQETQYF.

V and J are TRBV6-2 or TRBV6-3 and TRBJ1-1; D not resolved. Trimming shortened V by 0 bases and J by 1 base, and 12 bases separated the two germline ends. Germline V lookup: CDR1 MNHEY, CDR2 SVGEGT. This CDR3 is 16 amino acids long. The CDR3 reads CASSYSFLTGNTEAFF. Written as DNA, the CDR3 is TGTGCCAGCAGTTACTCGTTTCTGACGGGGAACACTGAAGCTTTCTTT.

This clonotype was found many times. This chain links TRBV5-1 with TRBJ2-1; TRBD1 aligns across 9 bases. The CDR3 sequence is 14 residues long. Germline V gene sequence: CDR1 SGHRS, CDR2 YFSETQ. J was trimmed by 7 bases and V by 4 bases; bases with no gene match: 6. CDR3 protein: CASSVGQGANEQFF. In DNA form, the CDR3 reads TGCGCCAGCAGCGTGGGACAGGGAGCAAATGAGCAGTTCTTC.

This clonotype was seen at least ten times. The chain uses TRBV5-1 and TRBJ2-7; 9 bases match TRBD1. With V trimmed by 3 bases and J by 1 base, 14 bases remained unmatched. The length of the CDR3 is 18 residues. The germline CDR1 and CDR2 sequences are SGHRS and YFSETQ. The CDR3 here is CASSSTGTGILGSYEQYF. The CDR3 nucleotides read TGCGCCAGCAGCTCAACCGGGACAGGGATCCTAGGGTCCTACGAGCAGTACTTC.

This clonotype was seen a handful of times. The chain carries TRBV20-1 and TRBJ1-1; D remains ambiguous. Per the germline V gene, CDR1 is DFQATT and CDR2 is SNEGSKA (reference sequence). The germline V and J ends were trimmed by 0 bases and 1 base, with 9 bases remaining between them. The CDR3 sequence is 14 residues long. CDR3 sequence (DNA): TGCAGTGCTAGAGATCGGCGGGCGAACACTGAAGCTTTCTTT. Its protein product is CSARDRRANTEAFF.

This clonotype was detected many times. The chain has TRBV27 and TRBJ2-2; tentatively, D is TRBD2 (5 bases). With 5 bases removed from V and 6 bases from J, the gap between germline ends came to 22 bases. CDR1 is MNHEY and CDR2 is SMNVEV in the germline V gene (reference sequence). The CDR3 length is 17 residues. The chain's CDR3 is CASSPPGVSIRPGELFF. The CDR3 DNA sequence: TGTGCCAGCAGTCCCCCCGGGGTCTCCATTCGACCCGGGGAGCTGTTTTTT.

This clonotype occurred many times. This chain links TRBV27 with TRBJ2-7; TRBD1 matches at 8 bases. CDR3 size: 13 residues. Germline V gives CDR1 MNHEY, CDR2 SMNVEV (reference sequence). The junction had 8 bases not matched to a gene; V was cut back by 2 bases and J by 11 bases. DNA of the CDR3: TGTGCCAGCAGTTTAGTACAGGGGGTTGGCGAGTACTTC. Its protein product is CASSLVQGVGEYF.

This clonotype was counted ten times or more. V usage is TRBV6-2 or TRBV6-3 and J usage is TRBJ2-7, with a weak D call TRBD1 (6 bases). Germline V gene data show CDR1 as MNHEY and CDR2 as SVGEGT. Trimming removed 3 bases from V and 1 base from J, with 19 bases in between. The CDR3 spans 17 residues. CDR3 in DNA: TGTGCCAGCAGTTATTTTAGGAGACAGGCCTTATCCTACGAGCAGTACTTC. Amino acid sequence: CASSYFRRQALSYEQYF.

This clonotype was seen at least ten times. The chain joins TRBV12-3 or TRBV12-4 to TRBJ2-5, with 11 bases that match TRBD1. The V gene end was trimmed by 5 bases and the J gene end by 4 bases; junction bases not matched to a gene: 3. This CDR3 contains 14 residues. CDR3 DNA sequence: TGTGCCAGCAGTGGCGGGACAGGGGGAGAGACCCAGTACTTC. This encodes CASSGGTGGETQYF.

The rearrangement links TRBV6-2 or TRBV6-3 to TRBJ2-1; 7 nucleotides line up with TRBD1. Germline lookup yields CDR1 MNHEY and CDR2 SVGEGT. The trim removed 7 bases at V and 10 bases at J, leaving 10 bases unmatched. This CDR3 has 13 amino acids. CDR3 residues: CASTRAEGAEQFF. As DNA, the CDR3 is TGTGCCAGCACCAGGGCAGAGGGGGCCGAGCAGTTCTTC.

V and J are TRBV7-2 and TRBJ2-7, with TRBD1 matching 7 bases. The V segment lost 4 bases and the J segment 7 bases; nucleotides outside the gene matches: 7. The V gene's germline CDR1 is SGHTA and CDR2 FQGNSA. The length of the CDR3 is 13 residues. As DNA, the CDR3 is TGTGCCAGCAGCTCAGGACAGGTCTTTGAGCAGTACTTC. This codes for CASSSGQVFEQYF.

This clonotype was seen a handful of times. This rearrangement joins TRBV3-1 to TRBJ2-1; D is uncertain. Germline V gene sequence: CDR1 LGHDT, CDR2 YNNKEL (reference sequence). The CDR3 totals 15 residues. Trimming removed 0 bases from V and 6 bases from J, with 12 bases in between. CDR3 in amino acids: CASSQDFTWANEQFF. The CDR3 nucleotides read TGTGCCAGCAGCCAAGATTTCACGTGGGCCAATGAGCAGTTCTTC.